Listed here are 9 T cell receptor beta chains from one sample, sequenced in a study of identical twins. TCRdb reprocessed the 5' RACE reads via MiXCR and lists one record per CDR3 protein. The sample holds over 200,000 distinct CDR3 sequences; 5.5% to 7.5% are singletons and the top ten take about 14%. These records were also assigned to another study, of T cells expressing NK-cell markers.

Sequencing input: CD8+ T cells sorted from blood. Source of these receptors: a woman aged 18-29 years in good health.

This clonotype occurred many times. The rearrangement joins TRBV12-3 or TRBV12-4 to TRBJ2-5; 12 nucleotides match TRBD2. Trimming cost V 5 bases and J 5 bases; bases outside gene matches: 12. The CDR3 is made up of 17 amino acids. The CDR3 reads CASSDFKLAGGWETQYF. CDR3 nucleotide sequence: TGTGCCAGCAGTGACTTCAAACTAGCGGGAGGATGGGAGACCCAGTACTTC.

This clonotype was observed many times. V gene TRBV6-6 combines with J gene TRBJ2-7; 7 nucleotides line up with TRBD2. CDR1 MNHNY and CDR2 SVGAGI come from the germline V gene (reference sequence). The trim removed 7 bases at V and 0 bases at J, leaving 0 bases unmatched. The CDR3 is 12 amino acids. This CDR3 reads CASTSGSYEQYF. The CDR3 bases are TGTGCCAGCACTAGCGGCTCCTACGAGCAGTACTTC.

The table lists this clonotype with a few counts. The chain couples TRBV6-2 or TRBV6-3 to TRBJ2-1, with 11 positions matching TRBD2. The CDR3 totals 18 residues. Germline V lookup: CDR1 MNHEY, CDR2 SVGEGT. V shed 2 bases and J 0 bases; nucleotides not matched to a gene: 6. The CDR3 DNA sequence: TGTGCCAGCAGTTACGGTACTAGCGGGAGTAGCTCCTACAATGAGCAGTTCTTC. Its protein product is CASSYGTSGSSSYNEQFF.

The rearrangement joins TRBV30 to TRBJ2-7, with 8 bases aligning to TRBD1. The ends lost 0 bases at V and 4 bases at J; junction bases unmatched: 5. Germline V gene sequence: CDR1 GTSNPN, CDR2 SVGIG (reference sequence). The CDR3 contains 14 residues. CDR3 loop: CAWSVGQGAYEQYF. CDR3 in DNA: TGTGCCTGGAGTGTGGGCCAGGGGGCTTACGAGCAGTACTTC.

The chain couples TRBV5-6 to TRBJ2-7; D perhaps matches TRBD2 (6 bases). The CDR3 covers 13 residues. V dropped 4 bases and J dropped 9 bases, with 17 bases sitting between them. The V gene's germline CDR1 is SGHDT and CDR2 YYEEEE. The CDR3 loop reads CASSTGLIYWQYF. Written as DNA, the CDR3 is TGTGCCAGCAGCACGGGACTCATCTACTGGCAGTACTTC.

This clonotype was observed at least ten times. CDR3 DNA sequence: TGCGCCAGCAGCGGGCTAGCGGGCTATGAGCAGTTCTTC. Its protein is CASSGLAGYEQFF. This chain uses TRBV5-1 with TRBJ2-1; 8 bases are a match to TRBD2. The trim removed 4 bases at V and 8 bases at J, leaving 5 bases unmatched. The CDR3 length is 13 residues. Germline CDR1 SGHRS, CDR2 YFSETQ. The entire variable domain, with the rest obtained from reference TRBV5-1 and TRBJ2-1, is as follows: KAGVTQTPRYLIKTRGQQVTLSCSPISGHRSVSWYQQTPGQGLQFLFEYFSETQRNKGNFPGRFSGRQFSNSRSEMNVSTLELGDSALYLCASSGLAGYEQFFGPGTRLTVL.

Many counts were recorded for this clonotype. The V and J genes are TRBV7-2 and TRBJ2-7; 7 positions agree with TRBD1. V lost 0 bases and J lost 0; bases outside the gene matches: 2. The CDR3 spans 15 residues. Looked up from germline, CDR1 is SGHTA and CDR2 is FQGNSA. CDR3 loop: CASSLAGTDSYEQYF. The CDR3 coding sequence is TGTGCCAGCAGCTTAGCCGGGACAGACTCCTACGAGCAGTACTTC.

The chain couples TRBV20-1 to TRBJ2-1; 9 nucleotides agree with TRBD2. The length of the CDR3 is 15 residues. Germline CDR1 is DFQATT and CDR2 is SNEGSKA (reference sequence). The trim removed 6 bases at V and 8 bases at J, leaving 14 bases unmatched. CDR3 bases: TGCAGTGCCACGATAGGGTTAGCGGGAGTGTATGAGCAGTTCTTC. Translation: CSATIGLAGVYEQFF.

This clonotype appeared many times. V gene TRBV10-3 combines with J gene TRBJ1-3; D call uncertain. Trimming took 3 bases from V and 0 from J, leaving 12 bases between them. Germline V gives CDR1 ENHRY, CDR2 SYGVKD. CDR3 size: 16 residues. DNA for the CDR3: TGTGCCATCAGTGAAAAGACCGCCAACTCTGGAAACACCATATATTTT. This codes for CAISEKTANSGNTIYF.